The entry that follows covers one T cell receptor beta chain sequence. The sample is drawn from a study of blood T cell repertoires in COVID-19. Profiling relied on immunoSEQ multiplex PCR, and the TCRdb table lists in-frame clones only, not all of them. The sample comprises some 170,000 clones, 85% to 95% of which are singletons, and roughly 1.9% rests with the top ten. The CDR3 runs 15 residues. With V trimmed by 6 bases and J by 2 bases, 8 bases remained unmatched. The germline CDR1 and CDR2 sequences are MNHNY and SVGAGI (reference sequence). What was sequenced was peripheral blood. The clonotype originates from a woman in her fifties or sixties with COVID-19, enrolled during active disease. The chain uses TRBV6-6 and TRBJ2-5, with 8 bases aligning to TRBD1. CDR3 nucleotide sequence: TGTGCCAGCAGCACCGGGACAGGTTTACAAGAGACCCAGTACTTC. Translating it yields CASSTGTGLQETQYF.